A single sample is the source of the 9 T cell receptor beta chains below, sequenced in a study of T cells in Graves' hyperthyroidism and ophthalmopathy. The TCR beta CDR3 regions underwent amplification using RNA transcripts as the source. When the TCR CDR3 underwent first-round RT-PCR, the HTBI primer set was used. MiXCR was run by TCRdb on the multiplex PCR reads, yielding one entry per CDR3 protein. Of around 570,000 distinct CDR3 sequences in the sample, just under 20% are singletons; the top ten hold around 50%. Source material: blood. All receptors derive from a man in his forties with Graves' ophthalmopathy.

V gene TRBV10-3 combines with J gene TRBJ2-7; no clear D gene. Trimming took off 2 bases at V and 2 bases at J, with 7 bases between the two ends. Germline lookup yields CDR1 ENHRY and CDR2 SYGVKD. The CDR3 spans 13 residues. CDR3 bases: TGTGCCATCAGTGAGAGGCCAACCTACGAGCAGTACTTC. Translated, it gives CAISERPTYEQYF.

The sample holds many counts of this clonotype. The chain is built from TRBV7-9 and TRBJ2-3; maybe TRBD1 (5 bases). V lost 1 base and J 0 bases, leaving 17 bases between the germline ends. The germline V gene has CDR1 SEHNR and CDR2 FQNEAQ (reference sequence). There are 18 residues in the CDR3. In DNA, the CDR3 is TGTGCCAGCAGCTTAGTCACACGAAGTGACAGTAGCACAGATACGCAGTATTTT. Its translation: CASSLVTRSDSSTDTQYF.

This clonotype was seen ten or more times. CDR3 sequence: CSARPGTENEKLFF. The CDR3 DNA follows: TGCAGTGCTCGCCCCGGTACAGAGAATGAAAAACTGTTTTTT. V is TRBV20-1 and J is TRBJ1-4; D remains unclear. Trimming stripped 5 bases from V and 5 bases from J, with 15 bases between. Germline loops: CDR1 DFQATT, CDR2 SNEGSKA (reference sequence). This CDR3 is 14 amino acids long.

This clonotype was found a few times. This sequence joins TRBV24-1 and TRBJ2-7; unclear D gene. The CDR3 has 13 residues. Germline CDR1 and CDR2: KGHDR and SFDVKD. Trimming took 0 bases from V and 7 from J, leaving 9 bases between them. The DNA for the CDR3 is TGTGCCACCAGTGATTTGACAAGGGATGAGCAGTACTTC. Translating it yields CATSDLTRDEQYF.

The V call is TRBV28, the J call TRBJ1-4, with 8 bases matching TRBD1. The germline gives CDR1 MDHEN, CDR2 SYDVKM. This CDR3 has 15 residues. J gave up 4 bases and V 7 bases, and 8 bases lay outside the gene matches. The DNA for the CDR3 is TGTGCCAGCACCTCCCGGACAGGGTTTAATGAAAAACTGTTTTTT. Residues: CASTSRTGFNEKLFF.

The sample holds a few counts of this clonotype. This chain uses TRBV12-3 or TRBV12-4 with TRBJ2-1, with 7 positions matching TRBD2. Trimming at V came to 2 bases and at J to 1 base, leaving 2 bases not matched to a gene. The CDR3 contains 15 residues. CDR3 sequence (DNA): TGTGCCAGCAGTTTAAGACTAGCATCCTACAATGAGCAGTTCTTC. Its protein is CASSLRLASYNEQFF.

This clonotype showed up just a few times. This chain uses TRBV6-2 or TRBV6-3 with TRBJ2-2; the D gene could be TRBD1 or TRBD2 (6 bases each). This CDR3 comprises 14 residues. Trimming stripped 6 bases from V and 8 bases from J, with 16 bases between. In germline, CDR1 is MNHEY, CDR2 SVGEGT. The CDR3: CASRNGGKRGELFF. Written as DNA, the CDR3 is TGTGCCAGCAGGAACGGGGGCAAACGGGGGGAGCTGTTTTTT.

The chain employs TRBV19 and TRBJ1-2; D is unresolved. The V end was cut by 1 base, the J end by 6 bases, with 6 bases between. This CDR3 comprises 12 residues. Germline lookup yields CDR1 LNHDA and CDR2 SQIVND (reference sequence). The CDR3 sequence: CASSIGQHGYTF. DNA for the CDR3: TGTGCCAGTAGTATAGGCCAGCATGGCTACACCTTC.

This clonotype showed up just a few times. The chain uses TRBV5-1 and TRBJ2-1; D not certain. CDR1 and CDR2 (germline): SGHRS, YFSETQ. The CDR3 sequence is 17 residues long. V was shortened by 4 bases and J by 0 bases, with 17 bases between the two germline ends. CDR3 region: CASSRARLPISYNEQFF. In DNA, the CDR3 is TGCGCCAGCAGCCGGGCCAGGTTGCCGATCTCCTACAATGAGCAGTTCTTC.